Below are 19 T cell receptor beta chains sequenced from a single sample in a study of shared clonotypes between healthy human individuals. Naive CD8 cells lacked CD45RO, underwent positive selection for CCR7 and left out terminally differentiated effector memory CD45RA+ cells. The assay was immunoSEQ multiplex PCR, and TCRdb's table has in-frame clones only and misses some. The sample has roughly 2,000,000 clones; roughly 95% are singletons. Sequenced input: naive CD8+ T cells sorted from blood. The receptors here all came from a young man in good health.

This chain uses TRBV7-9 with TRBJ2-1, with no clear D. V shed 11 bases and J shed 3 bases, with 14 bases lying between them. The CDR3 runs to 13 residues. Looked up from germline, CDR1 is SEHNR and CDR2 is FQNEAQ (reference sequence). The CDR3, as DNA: TGTGCCTGGACGGCGATGAACTACAATGAGCAGTTCTTC. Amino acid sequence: CAWTAMNYNEQFF.

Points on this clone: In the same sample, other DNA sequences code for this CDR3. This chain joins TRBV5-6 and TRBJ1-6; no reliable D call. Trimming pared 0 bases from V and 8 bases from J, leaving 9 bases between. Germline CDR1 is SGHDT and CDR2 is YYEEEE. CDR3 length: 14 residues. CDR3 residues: CASSLGSGDSPLHF. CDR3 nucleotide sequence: TGTGCCAGCAGCTTGGGTTCCGGCGATTCACCCCTCCACTTT.

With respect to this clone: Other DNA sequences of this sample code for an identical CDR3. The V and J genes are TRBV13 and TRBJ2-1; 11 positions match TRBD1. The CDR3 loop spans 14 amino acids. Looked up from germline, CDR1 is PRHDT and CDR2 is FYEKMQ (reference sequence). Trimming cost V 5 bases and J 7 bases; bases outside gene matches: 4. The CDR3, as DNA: TGTGCCAGCAGCCCGAGGGACAGGGGGAATGAGCAGTTCTTC. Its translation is CASSPRDRGNEQFF.

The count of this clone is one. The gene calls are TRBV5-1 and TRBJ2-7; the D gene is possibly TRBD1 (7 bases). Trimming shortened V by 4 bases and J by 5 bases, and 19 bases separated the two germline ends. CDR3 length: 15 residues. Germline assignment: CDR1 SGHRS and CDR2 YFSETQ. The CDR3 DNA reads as TGCGCCAGCAGCGCAAAAACCACCAGGGGGGACGAGCAGTACTTC. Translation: CASSAKTTRGDEQYF.

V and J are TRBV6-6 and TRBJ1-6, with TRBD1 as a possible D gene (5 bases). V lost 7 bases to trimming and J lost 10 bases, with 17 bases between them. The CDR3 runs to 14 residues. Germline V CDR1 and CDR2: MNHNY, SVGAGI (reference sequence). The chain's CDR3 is CASTSPTRDSPLHF. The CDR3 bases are TGTGCCAGCACCTCCCCCACGAGGGACTCACCCCTCCACTTT.

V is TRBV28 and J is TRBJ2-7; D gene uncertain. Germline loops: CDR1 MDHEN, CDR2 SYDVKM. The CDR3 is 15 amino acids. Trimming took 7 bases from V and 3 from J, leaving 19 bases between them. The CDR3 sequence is CASTPGVGMLYEQYF. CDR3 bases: TGTGCCAGCACCCCAGGAGTGGGTATGCTCTACGAGCAGTACTTC.

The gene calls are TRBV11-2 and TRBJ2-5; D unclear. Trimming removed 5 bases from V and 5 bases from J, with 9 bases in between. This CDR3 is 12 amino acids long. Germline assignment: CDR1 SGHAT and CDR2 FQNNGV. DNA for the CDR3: TGTGCCAGCAGCGTCGCCGGGGAGACCCAGTACTTC. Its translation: CASSVAGETQYF.

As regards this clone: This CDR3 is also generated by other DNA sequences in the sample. The CDR3 DNA reads TGTGCCTGGAGTGTTCTTAACAATGAGCAGTTCTTC. Amino acids: CAWSVLNNEQFF. This chain connects TRBV30 to TRBJ2-1; D is unclear. The CDR3 covers 12 residues. Germline V lookup: CDR1 GTSNPN, CDR2 SVGIG (reference sequence). Trimming stripped 0 bases from V and 5 bases from J, with 5 bases between.

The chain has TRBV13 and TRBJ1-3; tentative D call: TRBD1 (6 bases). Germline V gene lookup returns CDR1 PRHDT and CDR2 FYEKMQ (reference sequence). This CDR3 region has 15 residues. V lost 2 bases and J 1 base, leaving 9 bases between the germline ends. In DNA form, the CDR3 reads TGTGCCAGCAGCTTAAGGGGGGCTTCTGGAAACACCATATATTTT. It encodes CASSLRGASGNTIYF.

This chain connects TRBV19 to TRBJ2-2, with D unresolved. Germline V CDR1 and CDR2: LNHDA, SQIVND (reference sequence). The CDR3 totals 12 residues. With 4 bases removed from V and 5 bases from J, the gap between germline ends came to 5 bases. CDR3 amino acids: CASSNWTGELFF. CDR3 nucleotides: TGTGCCAGTAGTAACTGGACCGGGGAGCTGTTTTTT.

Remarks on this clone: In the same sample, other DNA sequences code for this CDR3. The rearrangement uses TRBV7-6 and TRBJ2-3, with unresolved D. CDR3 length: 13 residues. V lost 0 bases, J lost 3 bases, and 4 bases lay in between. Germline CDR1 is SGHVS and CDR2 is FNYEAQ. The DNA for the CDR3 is TGTGCCAGCAGCTTAGCGCCGACAGATACGCAGTATTTT. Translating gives CASSLAPTDTQYF.

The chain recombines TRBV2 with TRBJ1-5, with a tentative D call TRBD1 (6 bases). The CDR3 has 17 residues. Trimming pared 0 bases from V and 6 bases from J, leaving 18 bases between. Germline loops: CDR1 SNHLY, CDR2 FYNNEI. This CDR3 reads CASSEALLGGGAQPQHF. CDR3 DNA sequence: TGTGCCAGCAGTGAAGCGCTTCTCGGTGGGGGGGCTCAGCCCCAGCATTTT.

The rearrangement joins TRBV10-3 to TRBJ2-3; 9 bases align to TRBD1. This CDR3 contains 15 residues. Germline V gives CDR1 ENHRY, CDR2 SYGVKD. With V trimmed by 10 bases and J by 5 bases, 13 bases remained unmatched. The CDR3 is CATLGTGPDGDTQYF. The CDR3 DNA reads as TGTGCCACGTTAGGGACAGGGCCAGACGGAGATACGCAGTATTTT.

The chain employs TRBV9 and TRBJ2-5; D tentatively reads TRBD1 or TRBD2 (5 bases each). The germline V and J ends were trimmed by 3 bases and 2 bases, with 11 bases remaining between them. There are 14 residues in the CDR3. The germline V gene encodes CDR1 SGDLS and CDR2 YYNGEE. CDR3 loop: CASSAGATQETQYF. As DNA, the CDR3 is TGTGCCAGCAGCGCCGGGGCTACTCAAGAGACCCAGTACTTC.

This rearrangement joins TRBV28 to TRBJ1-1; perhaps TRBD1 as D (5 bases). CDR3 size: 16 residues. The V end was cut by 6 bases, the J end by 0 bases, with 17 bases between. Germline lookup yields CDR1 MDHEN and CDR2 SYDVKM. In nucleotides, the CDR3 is TGTGCCAGCAGCAGCGCGGGGGAGACCATGAACACTGAAGCTTTCTTT. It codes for CASSSAGETMNTEAFF.

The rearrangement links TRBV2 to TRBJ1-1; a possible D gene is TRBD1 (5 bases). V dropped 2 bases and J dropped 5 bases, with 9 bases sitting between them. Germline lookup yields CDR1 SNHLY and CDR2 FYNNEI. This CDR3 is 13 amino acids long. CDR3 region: CASSEQGRTEAFF. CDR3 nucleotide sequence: TGTGCCAGCAGTGAACAGGGTAGGACTGAAGCTTTCTTT.

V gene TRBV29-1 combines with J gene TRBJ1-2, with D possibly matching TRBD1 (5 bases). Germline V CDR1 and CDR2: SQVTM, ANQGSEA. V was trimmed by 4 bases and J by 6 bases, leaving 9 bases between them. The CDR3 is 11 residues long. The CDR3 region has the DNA TGCAGCGTTGGGGACGTGGATGGCTACACCTTC. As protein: CSVGDVDGYTF.

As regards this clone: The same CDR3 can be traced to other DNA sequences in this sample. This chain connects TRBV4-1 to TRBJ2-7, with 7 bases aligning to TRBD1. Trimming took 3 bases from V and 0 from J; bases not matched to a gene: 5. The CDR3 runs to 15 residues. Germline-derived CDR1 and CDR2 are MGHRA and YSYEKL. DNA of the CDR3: TGCGCCAGCAGCCAGTTACAGGGGAGCTCCTACGAGCAGTACTTC. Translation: CASSQLQGSSYEQYF.

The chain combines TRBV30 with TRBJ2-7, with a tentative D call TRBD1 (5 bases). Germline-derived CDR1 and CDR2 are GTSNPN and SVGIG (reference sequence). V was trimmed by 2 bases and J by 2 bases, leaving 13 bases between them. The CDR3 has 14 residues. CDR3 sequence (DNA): TGTGCCTGGAGTTATGGCAAAGGGGCCTACGAGCAGTACTTC. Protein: CAWSYGKGAYEQYF.